The 22 T cell receptor beta chains reported below all come from one sample, sequenced in a study of post-analysis software for immune sequencing data. Study-wide points: In patients, five or six TRBV segments were more frequent than in controls, with TRBV5-6, TRBV5-1 and TRBV20-1 among them.

Antigen specificity for these receptors is unknown. The TCR beta cDNA libraries carried unique molecular identifiers. TCRdb reprocessed the PCR reads via MiXCR and lists one record per CDR3 protein. The sample yields 750,000 to 950,000 distinct CDR3 sequences, 35% to 55% seen once. Sample: blood. These receptors all stem from a girl aged 10-17 years with multiple sclerosis.

The chain employs TRBV12-3 or TRBV12-4 and TRBJ1-2, with 10 bases aligning to TRBD1. The trim removed 3 bases at V and 8 bases at J, leaving 9 bases unmatched. This CDR3 region has 15 residues. CDR3 sequence: CASSFIPGTGVGYTF. The CDR3 DNA reads TGTGCCAGCAGTTTTATCCCCGGGACAGGGGTAGGCTACACCTTC.

As for this clonotype: Its ends do not fully match the called genes, so a read error is possible. This chain joins TRBV3-1 and TRBJ1-2, with 7 bases identical to TRBD1. Per the germline V gene, CDR1 is LGHDT and CDR2 is YNNKEL (reference sequence). CDR3 size: 17 residues. Written as DNA, the CDR3 is TGTGCCAGCAGCCAAGAGCCCGACAGGGAACTGAACTACGGCTACACCTTC. This codes for CASSQEPDRELNYGYTF.

The CDR3 protein is CSALKGGGRLAGVASYNEQFF. The CDR3, as DNA: TGCAGTGCGCTAAAGGGAGGAGGAAGGCTAGCGGGAGTTGCGTCCTACAATGAGCAGTTCTTC. The V call is TRBV20-1, the J call TRBJ2-1; 10 bases line up with TRBD2. Trimming removed 6 bases from V and 1 base from J; junction bases left unmatched: 24. The CDR3 covers 21 residues. Germline V gene sequence: CDR1 DFQATT, CDR2 SNEGSKA (reference sequence).

This chain uses TRBV20-1 with TRBJ2-1; D is perhaps TRBD1 (5 bases). The V end lost 1 base, the J end lost 6 bases, and 10 bases lay between the germline ends. CDR3 length: 13 amino acids. Germline V lookup: CDR1 DFQATT, CDR2 SNEGSKA (reference sequence). The CDR3 here is CSARGGPANEQFF. The CDR3 bases are TGCAGTGCTAGAGGGGGCCCCGCCAATGAGCAGTTCTTC.

This clonotype was seen a single time. CDR3 region: CASSHRYEQYF. CDR3 in DNA: TGTGCCAGCAGTCACAGATACGAGCAGTACTTC. The V and J genes are TRBV28 and TRBJ2-5; D ambiguous. The J call is uncertain, as TRBJ2-7 better fits the DNA end. CDR1 MDHEN and CDR2 SYDVKM come from the germline V gene. The CDR3 has 11 amino acids.

The V call is TRBV29-1, the J call TRBJ2-1, with 9 nucleotides matching TRBD1. Germline V lookup: CDR1 SQVTM, CDR2 ANQGSEA. The CDR3 has 14 amino acids. CDR3 protein: CAFWGDRVHNEQFF. The CDR3, as DNA: TGCGCCTTTTGGGGGGACAGGGTACACAATGAGCAGTTCTTC.

The rearrangement joins TRBV3-1 to TRBJ2-3; TRBD2 matches 7 bases. The length of the CDR3 is 16 residues. V was pared by 2 bases and J by 3 bases, with 8 bases of the junction left unmatched. The germline CDR1 and CDR2 sequences are LGHDT and YNNKEL (reference sequence). CDR3 in amino acids: CASSQIGGSGTDTQYF. The CDR3 DNA sequence: TGTGCCAGCAGCCAAATCGGCGGGAGCGGGACAGATACGCAGTATTTT.

This sequence joins TRBV7-2 and TRBJ2-7, with D possibly TRBD2 on 6 matching bases. The CDR3 has 16 residues. CDR1 is SGHTA and CDR2 is FQGNSA in the germline V gene. The V gene lost 5 bases and the J gene lost 7 bases, with 24 bases spanning the gap. Here the CDR3 reads CASSQDPGLDFAEQYF. The CDR3, as DNA: TGTGCCAGCAGCCAAGACCCGGGACTGGATTTCGCGGAGCAGTACTTC.

This clonotype was found a few times. This chain joins TRBV12-3 or TRBV12-4 and TRBJ2-7; maybe TRBD1 (8 bases). This CDR3 is 16 amino acids long. With 0 bases removed from V and 6 bases from J, the gap between germline ends came to 18 bases. CDR3 in amino acids: CASSLARGGTGGEQYF. As DNA, the CDR3 is TGTGCCAGCAGTTTAGCGCGGGGAGGGACAGGAGGCGAGCAGTACTTC.

This clonotype came up a few times. V gene TRBV11-2 combines with J gene TRBJ2-7; TRBD2 is a possible D gene (5 bases). Germline-derived CDR1 and CDR2 are SGHAT and FQNNGV. The CDR3 extends over 12 amino acids. Deletions cut 8 bases from V and 6 bases from J, with 14 bases between. CDR3 DNA sequence: TGTGCCAGCGGACTCCATTTGCTCGAGCAGTACTTC. Residues: CASGLHLLEQYF.

V and J are TRBV2 and TRBJ2-1, with D perhaps TRBD2 (5 bases). This CDR3 comprises 14 residues. The germline gives CDR1 SNHLY, CDR2 FYNNEI. Trimming pared 4 bases from V and 5 bases from J, leaving 12 bases between. Here the CDR3 reads CASSVGEWDNEQFF. DNA for the CDR3: TGTGCCAGCAGTGTTGGGGAGTGGGACAATGAGCAGTTCTTC.

This chain joins TRBV29-1 and TRBJ2-1; D is possibly TRBD2 (7 bases). The V gene lost 1 base and the J gene lost 9 bases, with 10 bases spanning the gap. The CDR3 is 12 amino acids. CDR1 is SQVTM and CDR2 is ANQGSEA in the germline V gene. The CDR3 protein is CSVEVGGPEQFF. For the CDR3, the DNA is TGCAGCGTTGAAGTGGGGGGGCCTGAGCAGTTCTTC.

The chain uses TRBV29-1 and TRBJ2-1; TRBD2 aligns across 11 bases. The CDR3 is 16 residues long. The junction had 16 bases not matched to a gene; V was cut back by 6 bases and J by 9 bases. CDR1 is SQVTM and CDR2 is ANQGSEA in the germline V gene. The CDR3 loop is CSVLPPGLAGRGEQFF. CDR3 in DNA: TGCAGCGTCTTACCCCCAGGACTAGCGGGTAGGGGTGAGCAGTTCTTC.

The J gene is TRBJ2-7, the V gene TRBV7-2; D might be TRBD1 (6 bases). Per the germline V gene, CDR1 is SGHTA and CDR2 is FQGNSA. CDR3 length equals 13 residues. V was clipped by 8 bases and J by 0 bases, with 11 bases between them. The CDR3 region has the DNA TGTGCCAGCCTCCGGGACAACTCCTACGAGCAGTACTTC. Translation: CASLRDNSYEQYF.

This clonotype was detected only a few times. V and J are TRBV6-5 and TRBJ2-5; TRBD2 matches 7 bases. CDR1 and CDR2 (germline): MNHEY, SVGAGI. The V and J ends lost 2 bases and 0 bases, in that order; junction bases with no gene match: 6. This CDR3 contains 16 residues. The CDR3 DNA follows: TGTGCCAGCAGTTACATGCCTAGCGGTAACCAAGAGACCCAGTACTTC. It translates to CASSYMPSGNQETQYF.

The chain carries TRBV6-2 or TRBV6-3 and TRBJ2-1; the D is unclear. CDR1 is MNHEY, CDR2 SVGEGT, per germline. CDR3 length equals 13 residues. The V end was cut by 8 bases, the J end by 7 bases, with 15 bases between. CDR3 region: CASCSPIENEQFF. Here the CDR3 DNA reads TGTGCCAGCTGTAGCCCCATTGAGAATGAGCAGTTCTTC.

There are a few counts of this clonotype. The chain combines TRBV27 with TRBJ2-3, with D maybe TRBD2 (6 bases). V lost 1 base and J 1 base, leaving 18 bases between the germline ends. This CDR3 contains 18 residues. Per the germline V gene, CDR1 is MNHEY and CDR2 is SMNVEV (reference sequence). The chain's CDR3 is CASSLWGGTPSGTDTQYF. The CDR3 DNA sequence: TGTGCCAGCAGTTTATGGGGCGGGACCCCGTCCGGCACAGATACGCAGTATTTT.

J is TRBJ2-5 and V is TRBV7-9; TRBD1 matches at 8 bases. CDR1 and CDR2 (germline): SEHNR, FQNEAQ (reference sequence). Germline trimming cut 8 bases from V and 4 bases from J; bases unmatched to any gene: 18. The CDR3 spans 17 residues. CDR3 coding DNA: TGTGCCAGCGGCGAAAGGGGTGGCAGGGGGCATCGAGAGACCCAGTACTTC. This gives the protein CASGERGGRGHRETQYF.

The rearrangement links TRBV10-3 to TRBJ2-7; D gene uncertain. The J call could be wrong; TRBJ2-5 is a better fit for the DNA end. The CDR3 is 15 residues long. CDR1 is ENHRY, CDR2 SYGVKD, per germline. CDR3 bases: TGTGCCATCAGTGAGTTTTTTCCCCCGGCAGAGACCCAGTACTTC. The encoded protein is CAISEFFPPAETQYF.

The gene calls are TRBV7-9 and TRBJ1-1; TRBD1 matches 8 bases. The CDR3 is 15 amino acids. Germline CDR1 SEHNR, CDR2 FQNEAQ (reference sequence). V was pared by 1 base and J by 5 bases, with 6 bases of the junction left unmatched. CDR3 nucleotide sequence: TGTGCCAGCAGCTTAGTTCAGGGGGCCGGAACTGAAGCTTTCTTT. It is translated as CASSLVQGAGTEAFF. The complete variable domain, with remaining parts taken from reference TRBV7-9 and TRBJ1-1, reads DTGVSQNPRHKITKRGQNVTFRCDPISEHNRLYWYRQTLGQGPEFLTYFQNEAQLEKSRLLSDRFSAERPKGSFSTLEIQRTEQGDSAMYLCASSLVQGAGTEAFFGQGTRLTVV.

The chain is built from TRBV27 and TRBJ1-6; no firm D call. This CDR3 is 17 amino acids long. V shed 0 bases and J shed 0 bases, with 9 bases lying between them. Germline assignment: CDR1 MNHEY and CDR2 SMNVEV (reference sequence). The CDR3 coding sequence is TGTGCCAGCAGTTTATCGGGAGGGAGCTCCTATAATTCACCCCTCCACTTT. The encoded protein is CASSLSGGSSYNSPLHF.

This chain connects TRBV20-1 to TRBJ2-5; D is perhaps TRBD2 (6 bases). The CDR3 sequence is 13 residues long. The germline CDR1 and CDR2 sequences are DFQATT and SNEGSKA (reference sequence). Trimming stripped 6 bases from V and 1 base from J, with 12 bases between. CDR3 coding DNA: TGCAGTGCAAAGCGGGCCATCCAAGAGACCCAGTACTTC. It translates to CSAKRAIQETQYF.